The rows below give T cell receptor beta chains drawn from one sample of a study of patients and donors after allogeneic stem cell transplantation. TCRdb itself ran the RT-PCR reads through MiXCR, one entry per CDR3 protein. The profile shows more than 850,000 distinct CDR3 sequences, more than 15% of them singletons. Source material: blood, either unsorted or a sorted T cell fraction (not recorded which). Receptors originate from a human donor who was either an allogeneic HSCT recipient or a stem cell or donor lymphocyte infusion donor (not recorded which). It is not recorded whose cells these are; they may come from a transplant donor. CDR3s include the opening cysteine and the closing phenylalanine or tryptophan. D genes are given only for firm matches. Size tells how often a clone was seen (once, few, many) or the class of an expanded clone, and some rows leave it out.

D gene: -; J gene: TRBJ2-1; clone size: -; V gene: TRBV20-1; CDR3 protein: CSARDLDNEQFF; CDR3 DNA: TGCAGTGCTAGAGATCTGGACAATGAGCAGTTCTTC
D gene: TRBD1; J gene: TRBJ1-4; clone size: few; V gene: TRBV6-1; CDR3 protein: CASIATGDGKLFF; CDR3 DNA: TGTGCCAGCATCGCGACAGGGGATGGAAAACTGTTTTTT
D gene: -; J gene: TRBJ1-4; clone size: -; V gene: TRBV18; CDR3 protein: CASSPPTATNEKLFF; CDR3 DNA: TGTGCCAGCTCACCACCTACAGCAACTAATGAAAAACTGTTTTTT
D gene: -; J gene: TRBJ1-2; clone size: few; V gene: TRBV15; CDR3 protein: CATSRDLGNGYTF; CDR3 DNA: TGTGCCACCAGCAGAGATCTGGGTAATGGCTACACCTTC
D gene: -; J gene: TRBJ2-3; clone size: -; V gene: TRBV6-2/TRBV6-3; CDR3 protein: CASRGRGDPHPDTQYF; CDR3 DNA: TGTGCCAGCCGGGGAAGGGGAGATCCTCACCCAGATACGCAGTATTTT
D gene: -; J gene: TRBJ2-1; clone size: -; V gene: TRBV4-3; CDR3 protein: CANSQEYRGRRYNEQFF; CDR3 DNA: TGCGCCAACAGCCAAGAATACCGAGGCCGCAGGTACAATGAGCAGTTCTTC
D gene: -; J gene: TRBJ2-7; clone size: -; V gene: TRBV9; CDR3 protein: CASSVNTKPHEQYF; CDR3 DNA: TGTGCCAGCAGCGTAAATACCAAGCCCCACGAGCAGTACTTC
D gene: TRBD1; J gene: TRBJ2-2; clone size: few; V gene: TRBV5-6; CDR3 protein: CASSLGGQGNTGELFF; CDR3 DNA: TGTGCCAGCAGCTTGGGGGGACAGGGGAACACCGGGGAGCTGTTTTTT
D gene: TRBD1; J gene: TRBJ2-2; clone size: few; V gene: TRBV12-3/TRBV12-4; CDR3 protein: CASSLETGRTGELFF; CDR3 DNA: TGTGCCAGCAGTTTAGAGACAGGGCGGACCGGGGAGCTGTTTTTT
D gene: TRBD1; J gene: TRBJ1-2; clone size: few; V gene: TRBV7-2; CDR3 protein: CASSQPQGGYGYTF; CDR3 DNA: TGTGCCAGCAGCCAACCGCAGGGGGGGTATGGCTACACCTTC